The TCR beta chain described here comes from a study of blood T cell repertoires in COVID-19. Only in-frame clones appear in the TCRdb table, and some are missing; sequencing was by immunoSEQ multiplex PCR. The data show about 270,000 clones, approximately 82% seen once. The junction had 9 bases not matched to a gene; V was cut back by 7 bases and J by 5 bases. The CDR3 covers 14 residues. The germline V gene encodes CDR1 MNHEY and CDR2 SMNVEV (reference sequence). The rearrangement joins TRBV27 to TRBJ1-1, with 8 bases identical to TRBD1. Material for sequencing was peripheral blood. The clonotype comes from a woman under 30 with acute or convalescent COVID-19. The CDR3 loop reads CASTLDRGGTEAFF. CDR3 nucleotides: TGTGCCAGCACCCTCGACAGGGGTGGAACTGAAGCTTTCTTT.